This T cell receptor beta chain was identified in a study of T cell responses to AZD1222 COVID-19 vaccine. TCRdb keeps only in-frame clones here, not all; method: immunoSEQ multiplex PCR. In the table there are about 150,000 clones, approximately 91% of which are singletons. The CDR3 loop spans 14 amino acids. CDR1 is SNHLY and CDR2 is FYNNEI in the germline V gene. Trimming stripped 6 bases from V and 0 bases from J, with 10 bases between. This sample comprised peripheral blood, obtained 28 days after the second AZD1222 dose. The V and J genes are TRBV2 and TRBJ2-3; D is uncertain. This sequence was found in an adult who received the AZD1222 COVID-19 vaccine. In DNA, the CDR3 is TGTGCCAGCAGAAGTGACCCCAGCACAGATACGCAGTATTTT. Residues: CASRSDPSTDTQYF.